This T cell receptor beta chain is drawn from a study of IL-17A CD8 T cells in psoriatic arthritis synovium. The study in broad terms: The goal of the study was to characterize the phenotype, molecular profile and function of synovial IL-17A+CD8+ T cells in the pathogenesis of psoriatic arthritis. The paper's findings and limits, for the study overall: TCR sequencing covered only three patients, which the authors acknowledged as a limited sample size. In a couple of patients, many Tc17 clones were shared with the synovial Tc1 population, giving Morisita overlap indices above 0.8. Although some individual clones took up over 4.5% of the repertoire, most synovial CD8+ subsets stayed polyclonal. Cells were obtained from synovial fluid rather than synovial tissue, because no psoriatic arthritis synovial tissue samples were available.

CD3+ T cells isolated by magnetic separation were stimulated with PMA and ionomycin for under 1.7 hours and then labeled using IL-17A and IFNgamma cytokine secretion assays. Synovial fluid effusions were aspirated from actively inflamed joints of psoriatic arthritis patients. For each patient, synovial fluid served as the source from which three memory CD8+ T cell populations were isolated by sorting: Tc1 cells (IL-17A-IFNgamma+), Tc17 cells (IL-17A+) and the bulk memory fraction, allowing their TCR repertoires to be compared. The psoriatic arthritis patients fulfilled the Classification of Psoriatic Arthritis Study Group (CASPAR) criteria. Cytokine-secreting cells were counterstained with a viability dye and with anti-CD3, CD8, CD14 and CD4 antibodies and were sorted on a BD FACSAria. A few patients with psoriatic arthritis provided sorted synovial fluid CD8+ T cell subsets that underwent TCRbeta sequencing. Synovial fluid mononuclear cells were isolated using Lymphoprep and were cryopreserved in liquid nitrogen prior to use. The medium used for cryopreservation had approximately 50% fetal calf serum and approximately 9% dimethyl sulfoxide.

After DNA extraction (Qiagen), TCRbeta V-D-J rearrangements were amplified in a bias-controlled manner and then sequenced at high throughput (immunoSEQ; Adaptive Biotech). Turning to the authors' computational methods: Productive sequences were analyzed at sequence level using the immunoSEQ Analyzer platform. Clonality was computed as 1 minus Pielou's evenness, ranging from 0 (highly polyclonal) to 1 (monoclonal). The Morisita index, which runs from 0 (no similarity) to 1 (complete similarity), was used to measure repertoire overlap between subsets. The clones in this table, taken by TCRdb from immuneACCESS, are in-frame only. Not every clone is retained; where verified, under half of the shortfall comes from an unresolved V gene, and the cause of the rest is unknown. D and trimming were read from the DNA, whereas the V and J calls and clone size are those reported in that table. Present in this sample are more than 2,000 clones, around three quarters of which were seen just once. The top ten hold over 13% of the sample.

The CDR3, cysteine through phenylalanine, is 17 amino acids long. The only DNA kept is the CDR3, 51 bases in frame from the first base. From a lookup of the germline V gene, CDR1 and CDR2 are SGHVS and FQNEAQ. V loses 5 bases of germline sequence and J loses 9 bases, and the interval between the two ends is 29 bases. Regarding this clone: Which antigen it targets is not known. No qualities accompany the bases; no much larger clone lies one base away.

The V and J segments used are TRBV7-8 and TRBJ2-7, with a weak D call of TRBD1 (6 bases match). The sequence was obtained from a human donor with psoriatic arthritis. The sequencing input was IFN-gamma+ CD8+ T cells from synovial fluid. The sample's cell subset or site label, decoded: IL-17A-IFNgamma+ memory CD8+ (Tc1) cells. The nucleotides are TGTGCCAGCAGCCCCTCATGGTCAGGGGCGGATGCGATATGGCAGTACTTC. It is translated as CASSPSWSGADAIWQYF.